This paragraph reports one T cell receptor beta chain. The sample is drawn from a study of blood T cell repertoires in COVID-19. Study-wide context: Some COVID-19 samples were acute and others convalescent; all came from the United States, Italy and Spain. The cDNA or gDNA used as material had been derived from T cells, B-cell-depleted T cells, or PBMCs.

V shed 7 bases and J shed 2 bases, with 12 bases lying between them. This CDR3 has 14 amino acids. CDR1 and CDR2 (germline): LNHDA, SQIVND (reference sequence). In the study's own analysis: Quantification of nucleated cells was approximated via reference gene primer amplification. Produced via immunoSEQ multiplex PCR; TCRdb's table is partial and in-frame only. V, J and clone size are those of that table, while D and trimming were read from the DNA. This table holds some 60,000 clones, 85% to 90% found once. What was sequenced was peripheral blood. The sequence came from a man aged 60 to 69 with acute or convalescent COVID-19. This chain uses TRBV19 with TRBJ2-1; possible D gene TRBD1, 6 bases. The CDR3 reads CASIERGTYNEQFF. CDR3 DNA: TGTGCCAGTATAGAAAGGGGGACCTACAATGAGCAGTTCTTC.